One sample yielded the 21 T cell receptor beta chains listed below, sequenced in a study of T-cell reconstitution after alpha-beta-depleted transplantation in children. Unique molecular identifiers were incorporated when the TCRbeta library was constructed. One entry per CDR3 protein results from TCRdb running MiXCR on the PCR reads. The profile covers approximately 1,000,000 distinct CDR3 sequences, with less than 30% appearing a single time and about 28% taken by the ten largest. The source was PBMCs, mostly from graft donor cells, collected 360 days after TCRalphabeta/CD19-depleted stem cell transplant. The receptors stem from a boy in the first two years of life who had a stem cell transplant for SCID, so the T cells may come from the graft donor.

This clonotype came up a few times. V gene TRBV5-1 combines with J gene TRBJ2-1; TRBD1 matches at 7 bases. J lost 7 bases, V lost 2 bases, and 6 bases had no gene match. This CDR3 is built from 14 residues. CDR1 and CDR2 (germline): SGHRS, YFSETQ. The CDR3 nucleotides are TGCGCCAGCAGCTTCCCAGCGACAGGGAATGAGCAGTTCTTC. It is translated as CASSFPATGNEQFF. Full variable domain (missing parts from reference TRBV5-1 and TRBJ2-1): KAGVTQTPRYLIKTRGQQVTLSCSPISGHRSVSWYQQTPGQGLQFLFEYFSETQRNKGNFPGRFSGRQFSNSRSEMNVSTLELGDSALYLCASSFPATGNEQFFGPGTRLTVL.

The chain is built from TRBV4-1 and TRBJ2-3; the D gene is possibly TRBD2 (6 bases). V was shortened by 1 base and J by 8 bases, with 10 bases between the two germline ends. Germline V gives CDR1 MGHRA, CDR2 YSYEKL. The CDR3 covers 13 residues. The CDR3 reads CASSQAGTRTQYF. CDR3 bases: TGCGCCAGCAGCCAAGCCGGGACTCGTACGCAGTATTTT.

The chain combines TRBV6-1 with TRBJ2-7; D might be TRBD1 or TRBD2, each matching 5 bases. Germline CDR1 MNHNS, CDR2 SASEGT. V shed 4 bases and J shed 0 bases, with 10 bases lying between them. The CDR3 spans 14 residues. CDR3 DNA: TGTGCCAGCAGTGTGGGACGGCGCTCCTACGAGCAGTACTTC. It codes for CASSVGRRSYEQYF.

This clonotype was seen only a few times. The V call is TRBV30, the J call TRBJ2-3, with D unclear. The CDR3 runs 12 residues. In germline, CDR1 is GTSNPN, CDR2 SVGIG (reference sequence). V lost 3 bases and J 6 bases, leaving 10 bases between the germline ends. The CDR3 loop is CAWSPPADTQYF. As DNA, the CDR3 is TGTGCCTGGAGCCCTCCGGCCGATACGCAGTATTTT. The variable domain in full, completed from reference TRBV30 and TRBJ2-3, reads SQTIHQWPATLVQPVGSPLSLECTVEGTSNPNLYWYRQAAGRGLQLLFYSVGIGQISSEVPQNLSASRPQDRQFILSSKKLLLSDSGFYLCAWSPPADTQYFGPGTRLTVL.

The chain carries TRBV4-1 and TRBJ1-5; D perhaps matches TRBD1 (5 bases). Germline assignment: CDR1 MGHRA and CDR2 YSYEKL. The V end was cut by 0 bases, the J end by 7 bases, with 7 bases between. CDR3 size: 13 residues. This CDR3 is CASSQDWGQPQHF. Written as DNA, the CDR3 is TGCGCCAGCAGCCAAGATTGGGGCCAGCCCCAGCATTTT.

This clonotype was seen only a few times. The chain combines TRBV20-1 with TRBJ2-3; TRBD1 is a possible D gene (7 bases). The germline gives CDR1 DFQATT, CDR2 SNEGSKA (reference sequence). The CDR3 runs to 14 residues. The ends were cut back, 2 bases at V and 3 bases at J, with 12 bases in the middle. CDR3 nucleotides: TGCAGTGCTAGACATCAGGGGGGTACAGATACGCAGTATTTT. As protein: CSARHQGGTDTQYF.

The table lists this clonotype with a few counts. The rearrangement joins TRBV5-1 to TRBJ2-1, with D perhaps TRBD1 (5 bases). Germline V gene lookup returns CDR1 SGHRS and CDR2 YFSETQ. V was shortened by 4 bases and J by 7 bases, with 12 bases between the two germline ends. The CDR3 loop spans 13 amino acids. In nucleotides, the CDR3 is TGCGCCAGCAGCCACCAAGGGGCGAATGAGCAGTTCTTC. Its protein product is CASSHQGANEQFF.

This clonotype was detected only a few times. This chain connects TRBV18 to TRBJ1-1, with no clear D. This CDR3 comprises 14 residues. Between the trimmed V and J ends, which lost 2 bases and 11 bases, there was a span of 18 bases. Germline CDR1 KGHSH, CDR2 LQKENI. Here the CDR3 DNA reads TGTGCCAGCTCACCATCACGGCAGGAGTGGTCGGCTTTCTTT. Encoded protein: CASSPSRQEWSAFF.

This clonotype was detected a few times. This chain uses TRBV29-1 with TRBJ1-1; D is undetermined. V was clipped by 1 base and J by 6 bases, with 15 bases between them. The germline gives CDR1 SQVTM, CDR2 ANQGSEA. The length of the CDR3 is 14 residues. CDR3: CSVEARGKEAEAFF. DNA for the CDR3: TGCAGCGTTGAAGCCCGAGGGAAAGAGGCTGAAGCTTTCTTT.

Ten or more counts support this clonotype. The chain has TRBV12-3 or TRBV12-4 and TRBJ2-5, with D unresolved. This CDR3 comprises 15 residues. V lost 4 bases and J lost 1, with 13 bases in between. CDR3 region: CASSSDVLFQETQYF. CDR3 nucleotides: TGTGCCAGCAGTTCGGACGTGTTATTCCAAGAGACCCAGTACTTC.

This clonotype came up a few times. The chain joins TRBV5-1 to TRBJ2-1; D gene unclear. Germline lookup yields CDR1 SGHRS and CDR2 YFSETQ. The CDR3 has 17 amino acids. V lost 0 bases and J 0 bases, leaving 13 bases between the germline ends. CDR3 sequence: CASSLASLLSSYNEQFF. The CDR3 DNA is TGCGCCAGCAGCTTGGCCTCGCTTCTTAGCTCCTACAATGAGCAGTTCTTC.

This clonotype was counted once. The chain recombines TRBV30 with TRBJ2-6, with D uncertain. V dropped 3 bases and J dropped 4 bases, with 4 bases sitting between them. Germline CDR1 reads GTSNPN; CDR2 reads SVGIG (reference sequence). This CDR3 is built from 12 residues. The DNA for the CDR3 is TGTGCCTGGAGAGTCGGGGCCAACGTCCTGACTTTC. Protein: CAWRVGANVLTF.

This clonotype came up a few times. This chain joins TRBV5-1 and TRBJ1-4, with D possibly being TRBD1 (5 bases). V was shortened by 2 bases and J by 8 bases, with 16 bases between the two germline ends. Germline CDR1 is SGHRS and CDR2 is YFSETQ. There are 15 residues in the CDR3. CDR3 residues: CASSLSGQGGEKLFF. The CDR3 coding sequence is TGCGCCAGCAGCTTAAGTGGGCAGGGAGGCGAAAAACTGTTTTTT.

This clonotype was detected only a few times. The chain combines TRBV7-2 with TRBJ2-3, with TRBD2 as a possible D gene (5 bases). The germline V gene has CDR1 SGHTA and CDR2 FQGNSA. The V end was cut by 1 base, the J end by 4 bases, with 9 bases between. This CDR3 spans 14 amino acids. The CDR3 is CASSLEVRADTQYF. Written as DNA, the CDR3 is TGTGCCAGCAGCTTAGAGGTGCGGGCAGATACGCAGTATTTT.

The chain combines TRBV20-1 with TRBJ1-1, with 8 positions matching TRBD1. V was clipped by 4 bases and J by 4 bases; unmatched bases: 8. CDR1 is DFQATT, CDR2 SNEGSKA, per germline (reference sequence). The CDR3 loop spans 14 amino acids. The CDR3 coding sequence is TGCAGTGCTACAGGGGGCTCAGGGACCACTGAAGCTTTCTTT. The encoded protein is CSATGGSGTTEAFF.

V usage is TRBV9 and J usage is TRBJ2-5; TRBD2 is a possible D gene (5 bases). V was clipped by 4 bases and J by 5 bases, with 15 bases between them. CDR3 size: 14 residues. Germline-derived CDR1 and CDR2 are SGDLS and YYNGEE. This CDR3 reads CASSLPDRGETQYF. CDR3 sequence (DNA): TGTGCCAGCAGCCTGCCAGACCGAGGGGAGACCCAGTACTTC.

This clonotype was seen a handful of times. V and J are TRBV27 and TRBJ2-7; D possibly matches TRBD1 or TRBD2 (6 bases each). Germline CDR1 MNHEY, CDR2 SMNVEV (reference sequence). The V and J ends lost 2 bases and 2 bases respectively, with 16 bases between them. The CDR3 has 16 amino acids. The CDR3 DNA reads TGTGCCAGCAGTTTAGTCTGGGGGGCAGGACCCTACGAGCAGTACTTC. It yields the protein CASSLVWGAGPYEQYF.

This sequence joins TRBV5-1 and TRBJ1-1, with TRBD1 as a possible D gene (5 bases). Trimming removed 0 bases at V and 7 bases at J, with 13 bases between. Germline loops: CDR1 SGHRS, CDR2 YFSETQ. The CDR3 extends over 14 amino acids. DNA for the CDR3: TGCGCCAGCAGCTTGGGTTGGGGGTTCGTTGAAGCTTTCTTT. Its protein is CASSLGWGFVEAFF.

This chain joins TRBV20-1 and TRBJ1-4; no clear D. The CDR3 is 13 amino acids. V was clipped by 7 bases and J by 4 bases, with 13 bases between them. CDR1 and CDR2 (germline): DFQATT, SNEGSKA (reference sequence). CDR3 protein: CSVRRLNNEKLFF. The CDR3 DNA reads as TGCAGTGTGCGGAGGTTGAATAATGAAAAACTGTTTTTT.

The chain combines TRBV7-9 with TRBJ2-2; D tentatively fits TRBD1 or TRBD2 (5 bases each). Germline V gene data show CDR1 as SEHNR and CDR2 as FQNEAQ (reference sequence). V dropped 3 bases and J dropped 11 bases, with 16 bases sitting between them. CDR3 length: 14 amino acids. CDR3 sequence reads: CASSLTTGENELFF. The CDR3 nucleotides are TGTGCCAGCAGCTTGACTACAGGCGAAAATGAGCTGTTTTTT.

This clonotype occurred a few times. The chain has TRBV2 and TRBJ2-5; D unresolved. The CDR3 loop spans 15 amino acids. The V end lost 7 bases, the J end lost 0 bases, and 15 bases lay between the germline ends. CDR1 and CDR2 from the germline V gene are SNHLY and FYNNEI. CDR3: CASTAPGRNQETQYF. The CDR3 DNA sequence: TGTGCCAGCACCGCCCCTGGGCGTAACCAAGAGACCCAGTACTTC.